These 20 T cell receptor beta chains share one sample of origin, sequenced in a study of shared clonotypes between healthy human individuals. The data were produced by immunoSEQ multiplex PCR, yet TCRdb's version contains in-frame clones alone and is incomplete. The table lists 2 million to 2.5 million clones, approximately 94% of them singletons. The sample comprised naive CD4+ T cells sorted from blood. Subset given: CD45RA+ positively selected. These receptors were obtained from a man between 18 and 29 years old in good health.

V usage is TRBV6-6 and J usage is TRBJ2-3; TRBD2 aligns across 12 bases. The CDR3 spans 16 residues. Germline CDR1 is MNHNY and CDR2 is SVGAGI (reference sequence). Germline trimming cut 6 bases from V and 1 base from J; bases unmatched to any gene: 5. In DNA form, the CDR3 reads TGTGCCAGCAGGAATCGACTAGCGGGGGGCACAGATACGCAGTATTTT. It yields the protein CASRNRLAGGTDTQYF.

The chain couples TRBV7-2 to TRBJ2-7; D gene ambiguous. Deletions cut 2 bases from V and 3 bases from J, with 14 bases between. CDR1 is SGHTA, CDR2 FQGNSA, per germline. The CDR3 runs 15 residues. CDR3 coding DNA: TGTGCCAGCAGCTTAAGGGCCTCTTTAGGCTACGAGCAGTACTTC. It translates to CASSLRASLGYEQYF.

J is TRBJ1-4 and V is TRBV13, with D unresolved. Between the trimmed V and J ends, which lost 5 bases and 3 bases, there was a span of 16 bases. The germline V gene encodes CDR1 PRHDT and CDR2 FYEKMQ (reference sequence). CDR3 size: 16 residues. The CDR3 nucleotides are TGTGCCAGCAGCCCAGCCGTAGGGAAGGCTAATGAAAAACTGTTTTTT. Its translation is CASSPAVGKANEKLFF. Combining the CDR3 with reference TRBV13 and TRBJ1-4 gives the whole variable domain AAGVIQSPRHLIKEKRETATLKCYPIPRHDTVYWYQQGPGQDPQFLISFYEKMQSDKGSIPDRFSAQQFSDYHSELNMSSLELGDSALYFCASSPAVGKANEKLFFGSGTQLSVL.

The chain recombines TRBV5-1 with TRBJ2-1, with 9 bases matching TRBD2. The CDR3 is 17 amino acids. V dropped 4 bases and J dropped 5; count of bases not matched to a gene: 13. From germline, CDR1 is SGHRS and CDR2 YFSETQ. Written as DNA, the CDR3 is TGCGCCAGCAGCATGGGGGGAACTAGCGGGCTAGACAATGAGCAGTTCTTC. This sequence encodes CASSMGGTSGLDNEQFF.

The chain combines TRBV7-9 with TRBJ2-7, with 9 bases matching TRBD1. V was clipped by 7 bases and J by 5 bases; unmatched bases: 12. Germline-derived CDR1 and CDR2 are SEHNR and FQNEAQ (reference sequence). This CDR3 comprises 15 residues. The CDR3 is CASTPSGTGSHEQYF. CDR3 nucleotides: TGTGCCAGCACCCCGTCCGGGACAGGGAGTCACGAGCAGTACTTC.

The chain employs TRBV29-1 and TRBJ1-2; a possible D gene is TRBD1 (6 bases). The CDR3 extends over 14 amino acids. Germline values: CDR1 SQVTM, CDR2 ANQGSEA. Trimming took 3 bases from V and 11 from J, leaving 22 bases between them. CDR3 DNA: TGCAGCGTTGACAGGGAACGCGACAAGGGGGGTTACACCTTC. As protein: CSVDRERDKGGYTF.

The gene calls are TRBV5-1 and TRBJ2-5, with D hard to call. Trimming pared 5 bases from V and 5 bases from J, leaving 13 bases between. The CDR3 spans 13 residues. Looked up from germline, CDR1 is SGHRS and CDR2 is YFSETQ. The chain's CDR3 is CASRPRNSETQYF. In DNA, the CDR3 is TGCGCCAGCAGACCGAGGAATTCGGAGACCCAGTACTTC.

The rearrangement links TRBV30 to TRBJ1-3; no definite D call. The ends were cut back, 3 bases at V and 0 bases at J, with 9 bases in the middle. The CDR3 is 14 residues long. The germline CDR1 and CDR2 sequences are GTSNPN and SVGIG (reference sequence). CDR3 in DNA: TGTGCCTGGAGCGCAATACACTCTGGAAACACCATATATTTT. Amino acids: CAWSAIHSGNTIYF.

This clone was seen only once. Other DNA sequences in this sample translate to the same CDR3. The chain uses TRBV28 and TRBJ1-2, with a tentative D call TRBD1 (5 bases). The CDR3 spans 14 residues. V was cut by 6 bases and J by 5 bases, with 16 bases left in between. The V gene's germline CDR1 is MDHEN and CDR2 SYDVKM. The CDR3 nucleotides read TGTGCCAGCAGCCCCCCAGGGCGGAGTTATGGCTACACCTTC. Protein: CASSPPGRSYGYTF.

CDR3 bases: TGCGCCAGCAGCCACCCTAGCGGACCTTACGAGCAGTACTTC. This encodes CASSHPSGPYEQYF. This chain joins TRBV4-1 and TRBJ2-7, with 7 bases matching TRBD2. This CDR3 has 14 amino acids. CDR1 and CDR2 from the germline V gene are MGHRA and YSYEKL. Germline trimming cut 3 bases from V and 4 bases from J; bases unmatched to any gene: 6.

Written as DNA, the CDR3 is TGTGCCAGCAGCTCTACGCCAACAGCGAACACTGAAGCTTTCTTT. Translated, it gives CASSSTPTANTEAFF. The chain is built from TRBV13 and TRBJ1-1; D gene ambiguous. This CDR3 contains 15 residues. V gave up 4 bases and J gave up 1 base, with 13 bases separating them. Germline V gene data show CDR1 as PRHDT and CDR2 as FYEKMQ (reference sequence).

This chain uses TRBV30 with TRBJ1-4; TRBD1 matches at 11 bases. Per germline, CDR1 GTSNPN and CDR2 SVGIG (reference sequence). The CDR3 extends over 12 amino acids. V trimming: 5 bases; J trimming: 10 bases; junction bases outside the gene matches: 3. The CDR3 DNA sequence: TGTGCCTGGGGGACAGGGGGTAGAAAACTGTTTTTT. Translated: CAWGTGGRKLFF.

The chain links TRBV30 to TRBJ2-1; 7 positions match TRBD2. The CDR3 runs to 14 residues. The J segment lost 4 bases and the V segment lost 4 bases, leaving 7 bases of the junction unmatched. Looked up from germline, CDR1 is GTSNPN and CDR2 is SVGIG (reference sequence). In DNA form, the CDR3 reads TGTGCCTGGACTCCAGGAGCGGGGTACAATGAGCAGTTCTTC. Encoded protein: CAWTPGAGYNEQFF.

The sample holds one count of this clone. The gene calls are TRBV15 and TRBJ2-7; D assignment may be TRBD1 or TRBD2 (5 bases each). The germline V gene has CDR1 LNHNV and CDR2 YYDKDF (reference sequence). Trimming pared 4 bases from V and 4 bases from J, leaving 17 bases between. The CDR3 runs 15 residues. CDR3 residues: CATSKDPYGAYEQYF. The CDR3 DNA is TGTGCCACCAGCAAAGATCCTTACGGGGCGTACGAGCAGTACTTC.

The V call is TRBV10-1, the J call TRBJ2-2; tentatively, D is TRBD1 (5 bases). The CDR3 is 15 residues long. The germline V and J ends were trimmed by 2 bases and 4 bases, with 11 bases remaining between them. The germline gives CDR1 WNHNN, CDR2 SYGVQD (reference sequence). CDR3 region: CASSERGSGTGELFF. The DNA of the CDR3 is TGCGCCAGCAGTGAGAGGGGTTCGGGCACCGGGGAGCTGTTTTTT.

The V gene is TRBV18, the J gene TRBJ1-1; D may be TRBD1 (5 bases). CDR3 length: 14 amino acids. Trimming took 0 bases from V and 8 from J, leaving 13 bases between them. The germline CDR1 and CDR2 sequences are KGHSH and LQKENI. The CDR3 is CASSPPPGTDEAFF. The CDR3 DNA sequence: TGTGCCAGCTCACCACCTCCTGGGACTGACGAAGCTTTCTTT.

Details on this clone: The identical CDR3 is also encoded by other nucleotide sequences in the sample. V gene TRBV5-1 combines with J gene TRBJ2-2; 11 nucleotides agree with TRBD1. V lost 5 bases and J lost 4; bases outside the gene matches: 4. This CDR3 contains 15 residues. Germline CDR1 SGHRS, CDR2 YFSETQ. In DNA form, the CDR3 reads TGCGCCAGCAGTCCCGGGACAGGGGGCACCGGGGAGCTGTTTTTT. Translated, it gives CASSPGTGGTGELFF.

The chain employs TRBV11-3 and TRBJ2-1, with 7 bases that match TRBD2. With V trimmed by 2 bases and J by 15 bases, 10 bases remained unmatched. Germline values: CDR1 SGHNT, CDR2 YENEEA. This CDR3 contains 13 residues. The CDR3 bases are TGTGCCAGCAGCTTATACCTCACTAGCGATTCGTTCTTC. This translates into CASSLYLTSDSFF.

The CDR3 sequence is CASSSEDRAQPQHF. CDR3 bases: TGTGCCAGCAGCTCGGAGGACAGGGCTCAGCCCCAGCATTTT. The chain carries TRBV7-8 and TRBJ1-5; 8 nucleotides align to TRBD1. CDR3 length: 14 residues. V shed 4 bases, J shed 6 bases, and the junction held 5 bases outside the gene matches. Looked up from germline, CDR1 is SGHVS and CDR2 is FQNEAQ. The variable domain in full, with the rest retrieved from reference TRBV7-8 and TRBJ1-5, is GAGVSQSPRYKVAKRGQDVALRCDPISGHVSLFWYQQALGQGPEFLTYFQNEAQLDKSGLPSDRFFAERPEGSVSTLKIQRTQQEDSAVYLCASSSEDRAQPQHFGDGTRLSIL.

The chain couples TRBV28 to TRBJ1-5; D may be TRBD1 (6 bases). The CDR3 has 15 residues. Germline lookup yields CDR1 MDHEN and CDR2 SYDVKM. Between the trimmed V and J ends, which lost 4 bases and 0 bases, there was a span of 10 bases. Written as DNA, the CDR3 is TGTGCCAGCAGTTCAACAGGGCTTAGCAATCAGCCCCAGCATTTT. Translation: CASSSTGLSNQPQHF.